One and the same sample provided the 10 T cell receptor beta chains below, sequenced in a study of T cell responses to AZD1222 COVID-19 vaccine (dated by TCRdb to 2020 to 2023). The time point label for this specimen denotes: baseline before first vaccination. Library preparation employed the immunoSEQ multiplex PCR assay. Not all clones reach the TCRdb copy of this immuneACCESS table, which keeps in-frame sequences only. Checked studies attribute under half of the gap to unresolved V genes and leave the rest unexplained. The sample table shows more than 150,000 clones, and about 87% are seen once. Together, the top ten hold around 5.8% of the sample. Sample: peripheral blood, taken on day 0 of AZD1222 vaccination. These receptors all stem from an adult in good health.

The chain couples TRBV9 to TRBJ1-2, with 7 bases matching TRBD1. The CDR3 extends over 16 amino acids. V trimming: 3 bases; J trimming: 1 base; junction bases outside the gene matches: 9. From germline, CDR1 is SGDLS and CDR2 YYNGEE. This CDR3 reads CASSGEQGTHNYGYTF. DNA for the CDR3: TGTGCCAGCAGCGGCGAACAGGGGACCCATAACTATGGCTACACCTTC.

The rearrangement uses TRBV7-9 and TRBJ2-7; D might be TRBD2 (5 bases). This CDR3 comprises 11 residues. V lost 7 bases, J lost 5 bases, and 9 bases lay in between. Germline-derived CDR1 and CDR2 are SEHNR and FQNEAQ (reference sequence). The CDR3 region has the DNA TGTGCCAGCACCCACGGGGACGAGCAGTACTTC. As protein: CASTHGDEQYF.

The rearrangement links TRBV19 to TRBJ2-5; 10 positions match TRBD2. The CDR3 is 13 amino acids. V dropped 5 bases and J dropped 11; count of bases not matched to a gene: 8. Germline lookup yields CDR1 LNHDA and CDR2 SQIVND (reference sequence). The CDR3: CASSSSGRLSQYF. The CDR3 bases are TGTGCCAGTAGTTCTAGCGGGAGATTATCACAGTACTTC.

V gene TRBV5-6 combines with J gene TRBJ2-1, with 14 bases lining up with TRBD2. CDR3 length: 16 residues. The V and J ends lost 0 bases and 9 bases, in that order; junction bases with no gene match: 5. The germline CDR1 and CDR2 sequences are SGHDT and YYEEEE. The CDR3 sequence: CASSLGLAGGPGEQFF. The CDR3 DNA follows: TGTGCCAGCAGCTTGGGACTAGCGGGGGGGCCCGGTGAGCAGTTCTTC.

The CDR3 loop reads CASSLSFTNEQFF. CDR3 bases: TGTGCCAGCAGCTTATCCTTTACCAATGAGCAGTTCTTC. The chain couples TRBV7-2 to TRBJ2-1; D is undetermined. CDR1 is SGHTA, CDR2 FQGNSA, per germline. V was cut by 2 bases and J by 6 bases, with 8 bases left in between. CDR3 length: 13 amino acids.

CDR3 nucleotides: TGTGCCAGCAGGACTCATACTACAACTAATGAAAAACTGTTTTTT. Its protein product is CASRTHTTTNEKLFF. The chain has TRBV6-5 and TRBJ1-4; the D is unclear. The V end lost 6 bases, the J end lost 0 bases, and 11 bases lay between the germline ends. The germline V gene has CDR1 MNHEY and CDR2 SVGAGI. The CDR3 loop spans 15 amino acids.

The V call is TRBV28, the J call TRBJ1-1; TRBD1 agrees at 9 bases. CDR1 and CDR2 from the germline V gene are MDHEN and SYDVKM. After removal of 4 bases from V and 6 bases from J, the junction contained 9 bases not matched to a gene. This CDR3 comprises 15 residues. CDR3 DNA: TGTGCCAGCAGTTCGCCTGGGACAGGGATGGCTGAAGCTTTCTTT. This sequence encodes CASSSPGTGMAEAFF.

CDR3 bases: TGTGCCTGGAGTACAGGGAGCTATGGCTACACCTTC. Translated: CAWSTGSYGYTF. The J gene is TRBJ1-2, the V gene TRBV30, with D possibly matching TRBD1 (6 bases). The length of the CDR3 is 12 residues. The germline V gene encodes CDR1 GTSNPN and CDR2 SVGIG (reference sequence). V dropped 2 bases and J dropped 4 bases, with 8 bases sitting between them.

Comment on this clone: This CDR3 is also generated by other DNA sequences in the sample. V usage is TRBV9 and J usage is TRBJ2-3; no clear D gene. Between the trimmed V and J ends, which lost 3 bases and 0 bases, there was a span of 2 bases. Germline V gives CDR1 SGDLS, CDR2 YYNGEE. CDR3 length equals 12 residues. The CDR3 loop reads CASSASTDTQYF. CDR3 bases: TGTGCCAGCAGCGCTAGCACAGATACGCAGTATTTT.

This chain uses TRBV28 with TRBJ1-2, with 8 positions matching TRBD1. Germline CDR1 is MDHEN and CDR2 is SYDVKM. The CDR3 contains 15 residues. Trimming at V came to 6 bases and at J to 8 bases, leaving 14 bases not matched to a gene. The CDR3 DNA follows: TGTGCCAGCAGCTTCCTTACGGACAGGGCAGGAGGCTACACCTTC. This gives the protein CASSFLTDRAGGYTF.